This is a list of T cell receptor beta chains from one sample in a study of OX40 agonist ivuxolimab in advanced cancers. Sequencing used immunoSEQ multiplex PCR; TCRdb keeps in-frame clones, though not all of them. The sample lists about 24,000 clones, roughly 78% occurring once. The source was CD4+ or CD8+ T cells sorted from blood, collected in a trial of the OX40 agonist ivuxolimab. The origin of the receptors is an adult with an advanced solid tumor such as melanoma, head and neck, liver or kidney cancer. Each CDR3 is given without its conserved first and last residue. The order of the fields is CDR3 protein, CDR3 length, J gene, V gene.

ASVSVWPGEPTDTQY 15 TRBJ2-3 TRBV5-6
ASSLRENTEAF 11 TRBJ1-1 TRBV7-3
ASSTSTGGGGNTEAF 15 TRBJ1-1 TRBV19
ASSQDLGEVYGYT 13 TRBJ1-2 TRBV4-2
ASSQSSRQGAYNEQF 15 TRBJ2-1 TRBV16
SAYQVGYT 8 TRBJ1-2 TRBV20-1
ASSPIRAEAF 10 TRBJ1-1 TRBV18
ASSPRREAYGYT 12 TRBJ1-2 TRBV18
ASSQGGGEAF 10 TRBJ1-1 TRBV4-3
ASSLGGQGRIYGYT 14 TRBJ1-2 TRBV7-2
ASSPIPTGSGNTIY 14 TRBJ1-3 TRBV18
ASSPVESNQPQH 12 TRBJ1-5 TRBV4-2
ASSPARIRGDNEQF 14 TRBJ2-1 TRBV18
ASSPRRTGTYSPLH 14 TRBJ1-6 TRBV7-2
ASRLRRTDEQY 11 TRBJ2-7 TRBV6-6
ASSSMKDLYNNEQF 14 TRBJ2-1 TRBV19
ASSPIKGHNEKLF 13 TRBJ1-4 TRBV27